This T cell receptor (beta chain) was recovered during a study of post-analysis software for immune sequencing data. Overall study: The disease courses covered relapsing-remitting, secondary progressive and progressive-relapsing multiple sclerosis.

Each TCR beta cDNA library carried unique molecular identifiers. TCRdb reprocessed the PCR reads via MiXCR and lists one record per CDR3 protein. The data show hundreds of thousands of distinct CDR3 sequences, about 27% seen once. Concerning this clonotype itself: Its target is not known.

Study-wide results and limits: Comparison of patients with controls showed roughly five TRBV segments more frequent in patients, TRBV5-6, TRBV5-1 and TRBV20-1 among them.

This CDR3 has 15 amino acids. V was trimmed by 5 bases and J by 5 bases, leaving 19 bases between them. From germline, CDR1 is SGHRS and CDR2 YFSETQ. The sequence came from a girl between 10 and 17 years old with multiple sclerosis. This chain connects TRBV5-1 to TRBJ1-1; perhaps TRBD1 as D (6 bases). What was sequenced was blood. CDR3 nucleotide sequence: TGCGCCAGCAGTCCCGAGGAAAGGGGGTGGACTGAAGCTTTCTTT. Encoded protein: CASSPEERGWTEAFF.